Presented here are 14 T cell receptor beta chains from one specimen sequenced in a study of T cell clusters in autoimmune cytopenias. One tube held mixed TRB-A and TRB-B primer pools for touch-down PCR. Reprocessing the multiplex PCR reads, TCRdb reports a single entry for every CDR3 protein and omits DNA. This sample's clone table lists a few thousand distinct CDR3 sequences. TRB amplification used 250 ng of peripheral blood genomic DNA. These data also featured in a second study, about T cell repertoires in aging, cancer and after chemotherapy.

Sequences were obtained from peripheral blood. These receptors were taken from a human donor in good health.

This clonotype is classed as medium-sized by frequency. CDR3: CAIRDDAYEQYF. The chain employs TRBV10-3 and TRBJ2-7; TCRdb lists TRBD1, though no DNA is available to test this call. This CDR3 is 12 amino acids long. Germline loops: CDR1 ENHRY, CDR2 SYGVKD.

This clonotype is labeled medium-sized (0.01 to 0.1%) based on frequency. V usage is TRBV15 and J usage is TRBJ2-3; TCRdb reports TRBD2, a call that lacks DNA to check it against. CDR3 length: 16 amino acids. The germline gives CDR1 LNHNV, CDR2 YYDKDF (reference sequence). The CDR3 reads CATSPRVTSGTDTQYF.

The chain links TRBV5-5 to TRBJ1-5; TCRdb selects TRBD1, and the lack of DNA leaves this call unchecked. The CDR3 is 16 residues long. The germline V gene has CDR1 SGHKS and CDR2 YYEKEE (reference sequence). The CDR3 is CASSSGGTGRNQPQHF.

The V call is TRBV7-2, the J call TRBJ1-2; TCRdb selects TRBD1, and the lack of DNA leaves this call unchecked. The germline V gene encodes CDR1 SGHTA and CDR2 FQGNSA. This CDR3 spans 14 amino acids. The CDR3 protein is CASSLDGGLNGYTF.

Measured by frequency, this clonotype is medium-sized. The rearrangement links TRBV30 to TRBJ1-2. The V gene's germline CDR1 is GTSNPN and CDR2 SVGIG (reference sequence). The CDR3 sequence is 12 residues long. This chain's CDR3 is CAWSVQLHGYTF. Combining the CDR3 with reference TRBV30 and TRBJ1-2 gives the whole variable domain SQTIHQWPATLVQPVGSPLSLECTVEGTSNPNLYWYRQAAGRGLQLLFYSVGIGQISSEVPQNLSASRPQDRQFILSSKKLLLSDSGFYLCAWSVQLHGYTFGSGTRLTVV.

The V and J genes are TRBV5-4 and TRBJ1-1. Germline-derived CDR1 and CDR2 are SGHNT and YYREEE (reference sequence). The CDR3 contains 13 residues. CDR3: CASSFQEGTEAFF.

By frequency, this clonotype is medium-sized. The chain carries TRBV19 and TRBJ1-1. The CDR3 spans 14 residues. The germline gives CDR1 LNHDA, CDR2 SQIVND (reference sequence). The CDR3: CASSIDDANTEAFF.

This clonotype registers medium-sized by frequency. The rearrangement uses TRBV6-1 and TRBJ1-4; there is no DNA to check the TCRdb D call of TRBD1. The CDR3 runs 13 residues. CDR1 and CDR2 (germline): MNHNS, SASEGT. The CDR3 here is CASPGADNEKLFF.

This clonotype is deemed large by its frequency. The chain recombines TRBV29-1 with TRBJ2-1; TCRdb proposes TRBD2, but this gene call is untestable without DNA. This CDR3 is 12 amino acids long. Germline V gives CDR1 SQVTM, CDR2 ANQGSEA. The CDR3 spells CSVRRAANEQFF.

This clonotype shows up as medium-sized by frequency. The rearrangement uses TRBV27 and TRBJ1-2; TCRdb's assignment of TRBD1 cannot be checked, as there is no DNA. Germline V lookup: CDR1 MNHEY, CDR2 SMNVEV (reference sequence). The CDR3 loop spans 14 amino acids. CDR3 loop: CASSFGGGTYGYTF.

The chain couples TRBV6-5 to TRBJ1-1; the D gene TCRdb calls, TRBD1, cannot be checked with no DNA. CDR1 is MNHEY and CDR2 is SVGAGI in the germline V gene. This CDR3 has 14 amino acids. The CDR3 reads CASRERGGGTEAFF.

Judged by frequency, this clonotype is medium-sized. This sequence joins TRBV27 and TRBJ2-1. The CDR3 sequence is 17 residues long. From germline, CDR1 is MNHEY and CDR2 SMNVEV (reference sequence). This chain's CDR3 is CASSFDFGLSSYNEQFF.

The V and J genes are TRBV6-2 or TRBV6-3 and TRBJ2-2; TCRdb's assignment of TRBD1 cannot be checked, as there is no DNA. The CDR3 spans 13 residues. Germline CDR1 reads MNHEY; CDR2 reads SVGEGT. This CDR3 is CASSQGYTGELFF.

The V call is TRBV7-2, the J call TRBJ2-7. Germline V gene data show CDR1 as SGHTA and CDR2 as FQGNSA. This CDR3 is built from 11 residues. CDR3: CASSLNYEQYF. The complete variable domain, with remaining parts taken from reference TRBV7-2 and TRBJ2-7, reads GAGVSQSPSNKVTEKGKDVELRCDPISGHTALYWYRQSLGQGLEFLIYFQGNSAPDKSGLPSDRFSAERTGGSVSTLTIQRTQQEDSAVYLCASSLNYEQYFGPGTRLTVT.